A single sample gave rise to the 27 T cell receptor beta chains below, sequenced in a study of regulatory T cells in long-lasting Graves disease. Time point meaning: persistent/refractory GD, antithyroid drugs over 5 years with positive TRAb. PBMC RNA was the source of the TCR library. Building of the TCR beta libraries involved iRepertoire HTBI primers and Arm-PCR of CDR3 regions. TCRdb re-called the multiplex PCR reads with MiXCR, one entry per CDR3 protein. The sample lists hundreds of thousands of distinct CDR3 sequences; about 19% were seen once. This sample comprised peripheral blood mononuclear cells (PBMCs), obtained when the disease was refractory, from a patient treated with antithyroid drugs. The receptor set was obtained from a female donor with Graves disease.

The genes are TRBV4-1 and TRBJ1-1; D is undetermined. The CDR3 has 14 residues. Per the germline V gene, CDR1 is MGHRA and CDR2 is YSYEKL. Trimming shortened V by 2 bases and J by 4 bases, and 11 bases separated the two germline ends. The CDR3 nucleotides are TGCGCCAGCAGCCAACCCTATGGGTTCACTGAAGCTTTCTTT. It encodes CASSQPYGFTEAFF.

The chain combines TRBV11-2 with TRBJ1-2; a weak D match, TRBD1 (5 bases). Trimming stripped 1 base from V and 2 bases from J, with 23 bases between. CDR3 length equals 19 residues. Germline V gene lookup returns CDR1 SGHAT and CDR2 FQNNGV. DNA for the CDR3: TGTGCCAGCAGCTTAGTATGGCCCGGGATGAGGGGCCACAACTATGGCTACACCTTC. It is translated as CASSLVWPGMRGHNYGYTF. Together with reference TRBV11-2 and TRBJ1-2, the CDR3 gives the full variable domain: EAGVAQSPRYKIIEKRQSVAFWCNPISGHATLYWYQQILGQGPKLLIQFQNNGVVDDSQLPKDRFSAERLKGVDSTLKIQPAKLEDSAVYLCASSLVWPGMRGHNYGYTFGSGTRLTVV.

The genes are TRBV4-1 and TRBJ2-7, with D possibly called TRBD1 or TRBD2 (5 bases each). This CDR3 is built from 14 residues. V dropped 0 bases and J dropped 0 bases, with 6 bases sitting between them. Per germline, CDR1 MGHRA and CDR2 YSYEKL. The CDR3 protein is CASSQDGGSYEQYF. CDR3 bases: TGCGCCAGCAGCCAAGATGGGGGCTCCTACGAGCAGTACTTC.

The gene calls are TRBV9 and TRBJ1-5, with 8 bases lining up with TRBD1. The length of the CDR3 is 14 residues. Germline V gives CDR1 SGDLS, CDR2 YYNGEE. After removal of 4 bases from V and 7 bases from J, the junction contained 7 bases not matched to a gene. CDR3 coding DNA: TGTGCCAGCAGCCCACAGGGGGGAGGACAGCCCCAGCATTTT. Translating gives CASSPQGGGQPQHF.

This clonotype has ten or more counts. The gene calls are TRBV28 and TRBJ2-7, with 7 bases lining up with TRBD2. CDR1 and CDR2 from the germline V gene are MDHEN and SYDVKM. The junction had 3 bases not matched to a gene; V was cut back by 3 bases and J by 7 bases. The CDR3 runs 12 residues. CDR3 protein: CASSLPGGEQYF. The DNA of the CDR3 is TGTGCCAGCAGTTTGCCGGGAGGAGAGCAGTACTTC. Complete variable domain (other parts from reference TRBV28 and TRBJ2-7): DVKVTQSSRYLVKRTGEKVFLECVQDMDHENMFWYRQDPGLGLRLIYFSYDVKMKEKGDIPEGYSVSREKKERFSLILESASTNQTSMYLCASSLPGGEQYFGPGTRLTVT.

CDR3 in DNA: TGTGCCAGCAGCCGCTTGACTAGCGGGGGACCTCAAGAGACCCAGTACTTC. This translates into CASSRLTSGGPQETQYF. V usage is TRBV5-5 and J usage is TRBJ2-5; TRBD2 matches at 12 bases. The V gene end was trimmed by 4 bases and the J gene end by 2 bases; junction bases not matched to a gene: 9. This CDR3 is 17 amino acids long. Germline values: CDR1 SGHKS, CDR2 YYEKEE (reference sequence). Complete variable domain (other parts from reference TRBV5-5 and TRBJ2-5): DAGVTQSPTHLIKTRGQQVTLRCSPISGHKSVSWYQQVLGQGPQFIFQYYEKEERGRGNFPDRFSARQFPNYSSELNVNALLLGDSALYLCASSRLTSGGPQETQYFGPGTRLLVL.

The chain has TRBV6-2 or TRBV6-3 and TRBJ1-3, with D uncertain. The CDR3 loop spans 17 amino acids. Per germline, CDR1 MNHEY and CDR2 SVGEGT. Deletions cut 5 bases from V and 1 base from J, with 18 bases between. In DNA, the CDR3 is TGTGCCAGCAGTGAAGCGGAGACACTGTCTTCTGGAAACACCATATATTTT. Protein: CASSEAETLSSGNTIYF.

This clonotype was picked up a small number of times. The rearrangement joins TRBV20-1 to TRBJ1-2, with a possible D match to TRBD1 (5 bases). Looked up from germline, CDR1 is DFQATT and CDR2 is SNEGSKA (reference sequence). V dropped 0 bases and J dropped 3 bases, with 20 bases sitting between them. This CDR3 is 17 amino acids long. The CDR3 is CSARDRDSKMPHYGYTF. The CDR3 DNA sequence: TGCAGTGCTAGAGATCGGGACTCGAAAATGCCCCACTATGGCTACACCTTC.

The chain employs TRBV6-1 and TRBJ2-5, with a weak D call TRBD1 (6 bases). V gave up 2 bases and J gave up 3 bases, with 13 bases separating them. The CDR3 sequence is 15 residues long. CDR1 is MNHNS, CDR2 SASEGT, per germline. The CDR3 sequence is CASSESRQVEETQYF. The CDR3, as DNA: TGTGCCAGCAGTGAAAGTCGACAGGTGGAAGAGACCCAGTACTTC.

At least ten counts were recorded for this clonotype. The chain uses TRBV6-1 and TRBJ1-1; D perhaps matches TRBD1 (5 bases). V shed 4 bases and J shed 4 bases, with 13 bases lying between them. Germline V gene lookup returns CDR1 MNHNS and CDR2 SASEGT. The CDR3 runs 14 residues. The chain's CDR3 is CASSVARASTEAFF. In DNA, the CDR3 is TGTGCCAGCAGTGTTGCCAGGGCGAGCACTGAAGCTTTCTTT.

This clonotype was recorded many times. The chain has TRBV3-1 and TRBJ1-5; the D gene is possibly TRBD1 (5 bases). The V and J ends lost 2 bases and 7 bases respectively, with 15 bases between them. Germline V gene sequence: CDR1 LGHDT, CDR2 YNNKEL (reference sequence). CDR3 length: 15 residues. Here the CDR3 reads CASSQNVGAGQPQHF. The CDR3 DNA sequence: TGTGCCAGCAGCCAAAACGTTGGGGCAGGGCAGCCCCAGCATTTT.

Here the CDR3 DNA reads TGTGCCAGCACCCCCCGGCGGTCGAGCTCCTACAATGAGCAGTTCTTC. Its translation: CASTPRRSSSYNEQFF. The J gene is TRBJ2-1, the V gene TRBV2; no reliable D call. From germline, CDR1 is SNHLY and CDR2 FYNNEI. This CDR3 has 16 amino acids. The V gene lost 7 bases and the J gene lost 0 bases, with 16 bases spanning the gap.

This clonotype was recorded a few times. CDR3 nucleotides: TGTGCCAGTAGTTTGGGGTTGACCATGAACACTGAAGCTTTCTTT. Amino acids: CASSLGLTMNTEAFF. J is TRBJ1-1 and V is TRBV19; D is unclear. The length of the CDR3 is 15 residues. Trimming left V 5 bases short and J 0 bases short, with 13 bases between. CDR1 is LNHDA, CDR2 SQIVND, per germline (reference sequence).

For this clonotype: With only one base between it and a far larger clone, this is likely a read error. The chain combines TRBV7-2 with TRBJ1-1; TRBD1 aligns across 7 bases. The germline gives CDR1 SGHTA, CDR2 FQGNSA. The CDR3 extends over 14 amino acids. The CDR3 protein is CASSLGQGSTEASF. The CDR3 bases are TGTGCCAGCAGCTTAGGACAGGGCAGCACTGAAGCTTCCTTT. Full variable domain (remainder filled in from reference TRBV7-2 and TRBJ1-1): GAGVSQSPSNKVTEKGKDVELRCDPISGHTALYWYRQSLGQGLEFLIYFQGNSAPDKSGLPSDRFSAERTGGSVSTLTIQRTQQEDSAVYLCASSLGQGSTEASFGQGTRLTVV.

This clonotype was seen many times. The V call is TRBV6-1, the J call TRBJ1-4, with D possibly being TRBD1 (5 bases). Germline V gives CDR1 MNHNS, CDR2 SASEGT. CDR3 size: 17 residues. V was shortened by 5 bases and J by 5 bases, with 21 bases between the two germline ends. CDR3 coding DNA: TGTGCCAGCAGTCCGATCACAGTAGGGGTCGGGAATGAAAAACTGTTTTTT. This translates into CASSPITVGVGNEKLFF.

Remarks on this clonotype: With only one base between it and a far larger clone, this is likely a read error. This likely comes from a read error, as the CDR3 has no conserved phenylalanine or tryptophan at its end. V usage is TRBV28 and J usage is TRBJ1-1; a possible D gene is TRBD1 (5 bases). CDR3 length equals 18 residues. V was trimmed by 9 bases and J by 4 bases, leaving 30 bases between them. From germline, CDR1 is MDHEN and CDR2 SYDVKM. Here the CDR3 reads CASKSILTGDSGGTEAFL. CDR3 sequence (DNA): TGTGCCAGTAAGTCCATCCTAACCGGAGACTCCGGGGGCACTGAAGCTTTCCTT.

The rearrangement joins TRBV20-1 to TRBJ2-7, with 7 bases fitting TRBD1. The CDR3 runs to 14 residues. Germline V gene data show CDR1 as DFQATT and CDR2 as SNEGSKA (reference sequence). The trim removed 0 bases at V and 5 bases at J, leaving 7 bases unmatched. CDR3 nucleotide sequence: TGCAGTGCTAGAGATCACAGGGGCCTCCACGAGCAGTACTTC. Amino acid sequence: CSARDHRGLHEQYF.

The CDR3 is CASSSGLATEQYF. CDR3 coding DNA: TGTGCCAGCAGCTCGGGACTAGCAACCGAGCAGTACTTC. The chain carries TRBV7-2 and TRBJ2-7; 9 bases fit TRBD2. Germline CDR1 reads SGHTA; CDR2 reads FQGNSA. The J segment lost 6 bases and the V segment lost 4 bases, leaving 4 bases of the junction unmatched. The CDR3 has 13 amino acids.

The chain carries TRBV11-2 and TRBJ1-4, with D hard to call. This CDR3 spans 16 amino acids. Trimming took off 1 base at V and 0 bases at J, with 9 bases between the two ends. CDR1 SGHAT and CDR2 FQNNGV come from the germline V gene. In DNA form, the CDR3 reads TGTGCCAGCAGCTTAGGCCACAGTGCAACTAATGAAAAACTGTTTTTT. Its protein is CASSLGHSATNEKLFF.

This clonotype has ten or more counts. The rearrangement joins TRBV20-1 to TRBJ1-2; D gene ambiguous. The germline V gene encodes CDR1 DFQATT and CDR2 SNEGSKA (reference sequence). The CDR3 length is 11 residues. The V gene lost 0 bases and the J gene lost 3 bases, with 2 bases spanning the gap. The CDR3 DNA is TGCAGTGCTAGAGATGACTATGGCTACACCTTC. Its protein is CSARDDYGYTF.

The table lists this clonotype with many counts. The V call is TRBV27, the J call TRBJ2-7, with D perhaps TRBD1 (5 bases). Germline V gives CDR1 MNHEY, CDR2 SMNVEV (reference sequence). The V end lost 2 bases, the J end lost 0 bases, and 8 bases lay between the germline ends. The length of the CDR3 is 14 residues. CDR3 DNA sequence: TGTGCCAGCAGTTTAAAAGACAGCTCCTACGAGCAGTACTTC. Amino acids: CASSLKDSSYEQYF.

This chain joins TRBV7-2 and TRBJ1-1; 9 bases are a match to TRBD1. The CDR3 sequence is 14 residues long. The germline V gene encodes CDR1 SGHTA and CDR2 FQGNSA. Trimming removed 1 base from V and 6 bases from J; junction bases left unmatched: 3. For the CDR3, the DNA is TGTGCCAGCAGCTTAGGTGGACAGGGGTCTGAAGCTTTCTTT. Its protein is CASSLGGQGSEAFF.

There are many counts of this clonotype. The chain links TRBV27 to TRBJ1-1; maybe TRBD1 (6 bases). Germline values: CDR1 MNHEY, CDR2 SMNVEV (reference sequence). The CDR3 has 13 residues. The V gene lost 5 bases and the J gene lost 6 bases, with 13 bases spanning the gap. The CDR3 sequence: CASSVQGWAEAFF. CDR3 DNA: TGTGCCAGCAGTGTACAGGGTTGGGCTGAAGCTTTCTTT.

At least ten counts were recorded for this clonotype. The rearrangement links TRBV5-1 to TRBJ2-2; the D gene is possibly TRBD2 (6 bases). The CDR3 is made up of 16 amino acids. Per the germline V gene, CDR1 is SGHRS and CDR2 is YFSETQ. V was cut by 0 bases and J by 2 bases, with 11 bases left in between. Here the CDR3 DNA reads TGCGCCAGCAGCTTGGAAGTCGGGGGTAACACCGGGGAGCTGTTTTTT. This sequence encodes CASSLEVGGNTGELFF.

This clonotype was counted ten times or more. The chain recombines TRBV7-2 with TRBJ2-7; either TRBD1 or TRBD2 may supply D (6 bases each). V shed 2 bases and J shed 2 bases, with 10 bases lying between them. Germline V gene lookup returns CDR1 SGHTA and CDR2 FQGNSA. The CDR3 has 14 amino acids. CDR3 sequence: CASSLWGAPYEQYF. CDR3 sequence (DNA): TGTGCCAGCAGCTTATGGGGGGCCCCCTACGAGCAGTACTTC. The full variable domain, its missing parts supplied by reference TRBV7-2 and TRBJ2-7, is GAGVSQSPSNKVTEKGKDVELRCDPISGHTALYWYRQSLGQGLEFLIYFQGNSAPDKSGLPSDRFSAERTGGSVSTLTIQRTQQEDSAVYLCASSLWGAPYEQYFGPGTRLTVT.

The chain uses TRBV27 and TRBJ2-3; D perhaps matches TRBD1 (5 bases). CDR1 MNHEY and CDR2 SMNVEV come from the germline V gene (reference sequence). The CDR3 covers 15 residues. V was clipped by 3 bases and J by 3 bases, with 13 bases between them. This CDR3 is CASSFWAGKTDTQYF. The CDR3 DNA reads TGTGCCAGCAGTTTCTGGGCAGGGAAGACAGATACGCAGTATTTT.

As regards this clonotype: One base away lies a much larger clone, so this may be a sequencing read error. The chain recombines TRBV12-3 or TRBV12-4 with TRBJ1-6; the D gene is possibly TRBD1 (5 bases). The CDR3 length is 14 residues. Written as DNA, the CDR3 is TGTGCCAGCAGTAGGGACCGTTATAATCCACCCCTCCACTTT. Protein sequence: CASSRDRYNPPLHF.